This T cell receptor (beta chain) is from a study of blood T cell repertoires in COVID-19. Study as a whole: The United States, Italy and Spain provided the acute and convalescent COVID-19 samples. Nucleic acid was either cDNA or gDNA, and it came from T cells, B-cell-depleted T cells, or PBMCs.

This CDR3 is 13 amino acids long. V dropped 5 bases and J dropped 2 bases, with 9 bases sitting between them. A note on this clone: Within the sample, other DNA sequences also encode this same CDR3.

Source study methods: Estimated nucleated cell counts came from reference gene primer amplification. Here immunoSEQ multiplex PCR was the method, and the copy in TCRdb shows in-frame clones only, minus some. V and J calls plus clone size are reproduced from that table; the DNA served to infer D and trimming. The sample consists of about 200,000 clones, approximately 90% of them appearing once. The sequenced material came from peripheral blood. The source is a man aged 55 to 70 who had recovered from COVID-19. The V gene is TRBV12-3 or TRBV12-4, the J gene TRBJ1-2; TRBD1 is a possible D gene (5 bases). CDR3 DNA: TGTGCCAGCAGTCCCGACAGAAACTATGGCTACACCTTC. This sequence encodes CASSPDRNYGYTF.